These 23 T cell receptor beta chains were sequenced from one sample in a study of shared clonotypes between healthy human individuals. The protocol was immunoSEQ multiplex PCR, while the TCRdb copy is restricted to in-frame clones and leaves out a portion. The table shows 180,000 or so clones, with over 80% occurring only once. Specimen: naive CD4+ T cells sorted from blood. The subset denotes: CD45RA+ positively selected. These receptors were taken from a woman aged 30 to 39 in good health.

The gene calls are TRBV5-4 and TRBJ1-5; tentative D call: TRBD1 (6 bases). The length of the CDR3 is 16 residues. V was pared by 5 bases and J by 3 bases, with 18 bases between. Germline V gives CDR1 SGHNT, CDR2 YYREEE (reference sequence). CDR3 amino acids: CASSSGVGYVNQPQHF. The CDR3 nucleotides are TGTGCCAGCAGTTCAGGGGTCGGGTACGTCAATCAGCCCCAGCATTTT.

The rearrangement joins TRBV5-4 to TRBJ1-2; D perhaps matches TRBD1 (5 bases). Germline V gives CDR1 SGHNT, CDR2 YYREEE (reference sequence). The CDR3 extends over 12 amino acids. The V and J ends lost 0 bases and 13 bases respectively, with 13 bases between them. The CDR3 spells CASSLVGAGGTF. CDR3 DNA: TGTGCCAGCAGCTTGGTAGGGGCCGGCGGCACCTTC.

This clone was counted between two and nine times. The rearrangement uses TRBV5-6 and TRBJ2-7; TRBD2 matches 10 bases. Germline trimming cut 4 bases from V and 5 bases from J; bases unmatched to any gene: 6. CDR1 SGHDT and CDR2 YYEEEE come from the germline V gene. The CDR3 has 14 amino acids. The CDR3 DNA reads TGTGCCAGCAGCGTCCTAGCGGGAGTGGACGAGCAGTACTTC. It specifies CASSVLAGVDEQYF.

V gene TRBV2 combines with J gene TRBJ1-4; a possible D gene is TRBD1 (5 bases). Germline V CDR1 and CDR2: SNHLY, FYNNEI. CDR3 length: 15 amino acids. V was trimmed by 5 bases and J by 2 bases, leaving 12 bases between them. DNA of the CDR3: TGTGCCAGCAGTCGTACGGGGACCACTAATGAAAAACTGTTTTTT. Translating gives CASSRTGTTNEKLFF. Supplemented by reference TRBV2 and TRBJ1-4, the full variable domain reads EPEVTQTPSHQVTQMGQEVILRCVPISNHLYFYWYRQILGQKVEFLVSFYNNEISEKSEIFDDQFSVERPDGSNFTLKIRSTKLEDSAMYFCASSRTGTTNEKLFFGSGTQLSVL.

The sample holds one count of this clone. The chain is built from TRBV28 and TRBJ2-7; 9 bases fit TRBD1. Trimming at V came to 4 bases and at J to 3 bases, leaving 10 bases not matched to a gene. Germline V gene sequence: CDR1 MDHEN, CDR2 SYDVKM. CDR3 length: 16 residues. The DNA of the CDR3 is TGTGCCAGCAGTTCTCCCTCGGGACAGGGCCGCTACGAGCAGTACTTC. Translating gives CASSSPSGQGRYEQYF.

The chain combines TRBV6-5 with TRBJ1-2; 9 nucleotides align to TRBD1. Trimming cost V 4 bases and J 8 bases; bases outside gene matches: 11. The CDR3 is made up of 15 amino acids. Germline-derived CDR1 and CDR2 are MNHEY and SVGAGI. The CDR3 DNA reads TGTGCCAGCAGTTCCCCGGGACAGGGTTTCGGGGGCTACACCTTC. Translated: CASSSPGQGFGGYTF.

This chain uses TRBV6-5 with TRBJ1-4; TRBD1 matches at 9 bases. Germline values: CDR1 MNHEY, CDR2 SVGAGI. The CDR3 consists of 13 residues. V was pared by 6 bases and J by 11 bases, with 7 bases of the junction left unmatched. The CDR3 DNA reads TGTGCCAGCAGCCCTCGGGACAGGGAGAAACTGTTTTTT. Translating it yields CASSPRDREKLFF.

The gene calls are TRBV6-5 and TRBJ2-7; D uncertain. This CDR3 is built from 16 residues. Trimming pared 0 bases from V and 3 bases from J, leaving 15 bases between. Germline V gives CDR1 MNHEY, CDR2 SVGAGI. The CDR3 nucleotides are TGTGCCAGCAGTTACTCCAGAAGGAGCGTAGGCTACGAGCAGTACTTC. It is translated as CASSYSRRSVGYEQYF.

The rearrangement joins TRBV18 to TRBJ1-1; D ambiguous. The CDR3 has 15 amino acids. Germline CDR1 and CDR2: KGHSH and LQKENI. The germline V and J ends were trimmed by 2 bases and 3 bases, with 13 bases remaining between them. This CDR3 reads CASSPREAQDTEAFF. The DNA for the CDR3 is TGTGCCAGCTCACCAAGGGAAGCACAAGACACTGAAGCTTTCTTT.

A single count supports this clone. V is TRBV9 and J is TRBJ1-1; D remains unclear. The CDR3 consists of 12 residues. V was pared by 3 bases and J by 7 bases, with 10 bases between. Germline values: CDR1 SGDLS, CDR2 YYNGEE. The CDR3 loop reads CASSGTLGEAFF. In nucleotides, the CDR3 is TGTGCCAGCAGCGGGACCCTGGGTGAAGCTTTCTTT.

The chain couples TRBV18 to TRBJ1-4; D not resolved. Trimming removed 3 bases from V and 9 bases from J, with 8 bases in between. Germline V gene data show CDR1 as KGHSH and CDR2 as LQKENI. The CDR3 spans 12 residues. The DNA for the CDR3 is TGTGCCAGCTCACCGGATCATAAAAAACTGTTTTTT. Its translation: CASSPDHKKLFF.

The CDR3 loop is CASSPLAGRGTGELFF. Here the CDR3 DNA reads TGTGCCAGCAGTCCTCTAGCGGGGCGAGGGACCGGGGAGCTGTTTTTT. The chain employs TRBV28 and TRBJ2-2; 9 nucleotides agree with TRBD2. The CDR3 has 16 amino acids. The V gene end was trimmed by 5 bases and the J gene end by 5 bases; junction bases not matched to a gene: 9. Germline V lookup: CDR1 MDHEN, CDR2 SYDVKM. Full variable domain (missing parts from reference TRBV28 and TRBJ2-2): DVKVTQSSRYLVKRTGEKVFLECVQDMDHENMFWYRQDPGLGLRLIYFSYDVKMKEKGDIPEGYSVSREKKERFSLILESASTNQTSMYLCASSPLAGRGTGELFFGEGSRLTVL.

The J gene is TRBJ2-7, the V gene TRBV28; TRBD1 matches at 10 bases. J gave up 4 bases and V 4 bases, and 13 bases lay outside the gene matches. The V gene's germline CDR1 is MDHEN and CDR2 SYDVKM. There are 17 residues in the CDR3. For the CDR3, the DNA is TGTGCCAGCAGTTCAGCCGGGACAGGGGATTTCAGGTACGAGCAGTACTTC. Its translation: CASSSAGTGDFRYEQYF.

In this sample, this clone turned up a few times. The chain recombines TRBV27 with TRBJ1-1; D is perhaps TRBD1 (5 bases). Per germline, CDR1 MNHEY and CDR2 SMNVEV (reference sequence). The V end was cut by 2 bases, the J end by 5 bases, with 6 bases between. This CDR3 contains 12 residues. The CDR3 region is CASSLRGTEAFF. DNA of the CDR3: TGTGCCAGCAGTTTACGGGGGACTGAAGCTTTCTTT.

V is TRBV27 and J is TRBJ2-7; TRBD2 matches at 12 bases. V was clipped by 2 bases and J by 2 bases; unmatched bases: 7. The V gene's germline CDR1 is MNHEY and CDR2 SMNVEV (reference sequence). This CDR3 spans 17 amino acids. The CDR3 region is CASSLATLAGGTYEQYF. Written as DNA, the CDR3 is TGTGCCAGCAGTTTAGCCACACTAGCGGGAGGAACCTACGAGCAGTACTTC.

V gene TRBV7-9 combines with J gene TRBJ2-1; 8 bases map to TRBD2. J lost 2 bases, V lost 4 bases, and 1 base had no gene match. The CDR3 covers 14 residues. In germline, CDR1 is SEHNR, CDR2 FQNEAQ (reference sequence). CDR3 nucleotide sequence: TGTGCCAGCAGCTCGGGACTAGCCTACAATGAGCAGTTCTTC. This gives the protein CASSSGLAYNEQFF.

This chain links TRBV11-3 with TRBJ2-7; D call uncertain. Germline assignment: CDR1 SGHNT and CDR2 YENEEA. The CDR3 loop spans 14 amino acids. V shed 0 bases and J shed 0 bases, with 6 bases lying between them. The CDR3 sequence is CASSLEPSSYEQYF. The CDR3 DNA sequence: TGTGCCAGCAGCTTAGAGCCGAGCTCCTACGAGCAGTACTTC.

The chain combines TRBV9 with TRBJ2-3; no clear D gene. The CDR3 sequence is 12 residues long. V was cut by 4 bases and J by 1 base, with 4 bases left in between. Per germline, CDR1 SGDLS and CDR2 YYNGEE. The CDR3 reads CASSSRTDTQYF. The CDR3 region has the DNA TGTGCCAGCAGCTCCCGCACAGATACGCAGTATTTT.

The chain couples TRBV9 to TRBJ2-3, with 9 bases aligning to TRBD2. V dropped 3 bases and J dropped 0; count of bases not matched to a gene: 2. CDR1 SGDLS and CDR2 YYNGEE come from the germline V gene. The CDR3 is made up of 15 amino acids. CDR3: CASSEAGGSTDTQYF. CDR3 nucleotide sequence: TGTGCCAGCAGCGAAGCGGGAGGAAGCACAGATACGCAGTATTTT.

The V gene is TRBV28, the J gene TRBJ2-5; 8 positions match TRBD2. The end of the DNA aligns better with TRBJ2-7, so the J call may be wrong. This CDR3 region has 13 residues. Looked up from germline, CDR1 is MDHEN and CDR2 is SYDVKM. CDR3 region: CASSFPTSGEQYF. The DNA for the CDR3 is TGTGCCAGCAGTTTCCCCACTAGCGGCGAGCAGTACTTC.

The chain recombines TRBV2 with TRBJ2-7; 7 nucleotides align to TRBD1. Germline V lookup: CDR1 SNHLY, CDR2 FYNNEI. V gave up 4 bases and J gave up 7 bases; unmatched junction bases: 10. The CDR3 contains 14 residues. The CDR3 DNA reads TGTGCCAGCAGTGTAGAAGGGGGCCGGAGTGAGCAGTACTTC. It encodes CASSVEGGRSEQYF.

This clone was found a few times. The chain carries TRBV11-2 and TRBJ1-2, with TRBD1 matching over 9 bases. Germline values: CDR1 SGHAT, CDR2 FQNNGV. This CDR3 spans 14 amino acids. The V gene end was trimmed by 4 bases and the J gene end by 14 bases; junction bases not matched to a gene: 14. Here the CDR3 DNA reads TGTGCCAGCAGCTCTATTCAGGGACAGGGATTGTGGACCTTC. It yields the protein CASSSIQGQGLWTF. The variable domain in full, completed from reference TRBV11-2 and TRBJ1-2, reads EAGVAQSPRYKIIEKRQSVAFWCNPISGHATLYWYQQILGQGPKLLIQFQNNGVVDDSQLPKDRFSAERLKGVDSTLKIQPAKLEDSAVYLCASSSIQGQGLWTFGSGTRLTVV.

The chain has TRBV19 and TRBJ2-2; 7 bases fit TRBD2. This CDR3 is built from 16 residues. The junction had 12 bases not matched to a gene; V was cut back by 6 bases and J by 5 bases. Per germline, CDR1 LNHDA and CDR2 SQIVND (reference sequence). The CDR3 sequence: CASSRFGEGRTGELFF. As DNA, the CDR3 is TGTGCCAGTAGCAGATTCGGGGAGGGTAGGACCGGGGAGCTGTTTTTT.